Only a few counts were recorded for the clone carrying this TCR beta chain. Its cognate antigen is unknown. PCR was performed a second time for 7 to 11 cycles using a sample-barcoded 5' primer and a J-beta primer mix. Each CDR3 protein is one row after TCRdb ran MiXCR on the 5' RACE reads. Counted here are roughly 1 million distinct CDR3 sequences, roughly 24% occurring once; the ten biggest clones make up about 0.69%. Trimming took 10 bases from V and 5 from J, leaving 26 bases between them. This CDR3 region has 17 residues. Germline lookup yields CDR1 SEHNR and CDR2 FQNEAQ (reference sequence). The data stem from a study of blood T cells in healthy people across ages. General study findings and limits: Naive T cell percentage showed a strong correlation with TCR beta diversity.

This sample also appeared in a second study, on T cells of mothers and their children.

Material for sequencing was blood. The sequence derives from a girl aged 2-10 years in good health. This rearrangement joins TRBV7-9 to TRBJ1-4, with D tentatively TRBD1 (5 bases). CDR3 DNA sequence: TGTGCCACTATGGCGCGAGGAGTAGGGGCTCAAAATGAAAAACTGTTTTTT. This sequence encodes CATMARGVGAQNEKLFF.